This is a list of T cell receptor beta chains from one sample in a study of CD8 T cells in ankylosing spondylitis. TCRdb called the 5' RACE reads again in MiXCR, with one record for every CDR3 protein. The sample records 700,000 to 1,000,000 distinct CDR3 sequences, over 9.5% being singletons. Sample: blood, either unsorted or a sorted T cell fraction (not recorded which). The origin of the receptors is a male donor with ankylosing spondylitis. Both conserved end residues are part of each CDR3. D genes are given only for firm matches. Expanded clones are given a class, and other clones once, few, many or no size at all.

v_gene: TRBV20-1
abundance: few
d_gene: NA
j_gene: TRBJ1-4
CDR3aa: CSALGEGGEKLFF
CDR3nt: TGCAGTGCTTTGGGAGAGGGAGGCGAAAAACTGTTTTTT

v_gene: TRBV20-1
abundance: few
d_gene: NA
j_gene: TRBJ2-7
CDR3aa: CSAPVGIRGGIYEQYF
CDR3nt: TGCAGTGCTCCCGTGGGAATCAGAGGAGGGATCTACGAGCAGTACTTC

v_gene: TRBV7-9
abundance: NA
d_gene: NA
j_gene: TRBJ2-7
CDR3aa: CASTTSGGLEQYF
CDR3nt: TGTGCCAGCACCACCTCCGGGGGGCTCGAGCAGTACTTC

v_gene: TRBV6-2/TRBV6-3
abundance: few
d_gene: NA
j_gene: TRBJ2-7
CDR3aa: CASSHEPGEQYF
CDR3nt: TGTGCCAGCAGCCACGAACCTGGGGAGCAGTACTTC

v_gene: TRBV24-1
abundance: many
d_gene: NA
j_gene: TRBJ2-1
CDR3aa: CATRGDHNEQFF
CDR3nt: TGTGCCACCAGGGGGGATCACAATGAGCAGTTCTTC

v_gene: TRBV10-3
abundance: NA
d_gene: NA
j_gene: TRBJ2-7
CDR3aa: CATRDRGQKYYEQYF
CDR3nt: TGTGCCACAAGGGACCGTGGACAGAAATACTACGAGCAGTACTTC

v_gene: TRBV10-3
abundance: NA
d_gene: NA
j_gene: TRBJ1-1
CDR3aa: CAISDRSFEAFF
CDR3nt: TGTGCCATCAGTGACAGGAGCTTCGAAGCTTTCTTT

v_gene: TRBV4-3
abundance: NA
d_gene: TRBD2
j_gene: TRBJ2-2
CDR3aa: CASSQDRRAGGYGELFF
CDR3nt: TGCGCCAGCAGCCAAGATCGCAGAGCGGGAGGGTACGGGGAGCTGTTTTTT

v_gene: TRBV27
abundance: few
d_gene: TRBD1
j_gene: TRBJ1-2
CDR3aa: CASSLSGQEKFYGYTF
CDR3nt: TGTGCCAGCAGTTTGTCGGGACAGGAGAAATTCTATGGCTACACCTTC

v_gene: TRBV29-1
abundance: few
d_gene: NA
j_gene: TRBJ2-7
CDR3aa: CSARQSSYEQYF
CDR3nt: TGCAGCGCACGACAGAGCTCCTACGAGCAGTACTTC

v_gene: TRBV20-1
abundance: few
d_gene: NA
j_gene: TRBJ1-2
CDR3aa: CSASSGEGYGYTF
CDR3nt: TGCAGTGCCAGTAGCGGGGAAGGATATGGCTACACCTTC

v_gene: TRBV24-1
abundance: NA
d_gene: TRBD2
j_gene: TRBJ2-1
CDR3aa: CATARGASRNEQFF
CDR3nt: TGTGCCACTGCGCGGGGGGCCTCGAGAAATGAGCAGTTCTTC

v_gene: TRBV28
abundance: many
d_gene: NA
j_gene: TRBJ1-2
CDR3aa: CASSSPGNGYTF
CDR3nt: TGTGCCAGCAGTTCCCCGGGGAATGGCTACACCTTC

v_gene: TRBV6-2/TRBV6-3
abundance: few
d_gene: TRBD2
j_gene: TRBJ2-3
CDR3aa: CASSDGLVRTDTQYF
CDR3nt: TGTGCCAGCAGTGACGGACTAGTACGTACAGATACGCAGTATTTT

v_gene: TRBV7-6
abundance: few
d_gene: NA
j_gene: TRBJ1-2
CDR3aa: CASSLDGRQGKTF
CDR3nt: TGTGCCAGCAGCTTGGATGGCAGGCAGGGGAAGACCTTC

v_gene: TRBV27
abundance: NA
d_gene: TRBD1
j_gene: TRBJ2-3
CDR3aa: CASSLRAGGYPDTQYF
CDR3nt: TGTGCCAGCAGTTTACGGGCAGGGGGCTACCCAGATACGCAGTATTTT

v_gene: TRBV6-1
abundance: few
d_gene: NA
j_gene: TRBJ2-7
CDR3aa: CASSGGAGLRPYEQYF
CDR3nt: TGTGCCAGCAGTGGGGGTGCGGGACTCCGACCCTACGAGCAGTACTTC

v_gene: TRBV29-1
abundance: many
d_gene: TRBD1
j_gene: TRBJ2-5
CDR3aa: CSVERGLRETQYF
CDR3nt: TGCAGCGTTGAAAGGGGGCTTAGAGAGACCCAGTACTTC

v_gene: TRBV24-1
abundance: NA
d_gene: NA
j_gene: TRBJ2-3
CDR3aa: CATSDFRGDRADTQYF
CDR3nt: TGTGCCACCAGTGATTTTAGAGGGGATCGCGCAGATACGCAGTATTTT

v_gene: TRBV5-6
abundance: few
d_gene: NA
j_gene: TRBJ1-2
CDR3aa: CASSLWAIGQALYGYTF
CDR3nt: TGTGCCAGCAGCTTGTGGGCGATCGGCCAAGCCCTCTATGGCTACACCTTC

v_gene: TRBV7-2
abundance: many
d_gene: TRBD1
j_gene: TRBJ2-5
CDR3aa: CASSSQIRQGVGETQYF
CDR3nt: TGTGCCAGCAGCTCTCAAATCCGCCAGGGGGTTGGGGAGACCCAGTACTTC

v_gene: TRBV10-3
abundance: few
d_gene: NA
j_gene: TRBJ1-1
CDR3aa: CAIGPGGIYMNTEAFF
CDR3nt: TGTGCCATCGGGCCCGGTGGCATCTACATGAACACTGAAGCTTTCTTT

v_gene: TRBV7-2
abundance: NA
d_gene: NA
j_gene: TRBJ2-7
CDR3aa: CASSNRIYEQYF
CDR3nt: TGTGCCAGCAGCAACAGGATTTACGAGCAGTACTTC

v_gene: TRBV6-2/TRBV6-3
abundance: few
d_gene: NA
j_gene: TRBJ2-1
CDR3aa: CASSPGTQAMSSSSGRSNEQFF
CDR3nt: NA

v_gene: TRBV5-1
abundance: NA
d_gene: TRBD2
j_gene: TRBJ2-5
CDR3aa: CASSSGTREETQYF
CDR3nt: TGCGCCAGCAGCAGCGGGACGCGGGAGGAGACCCAGTACTTC

v_gene: TRBV28
abundance: many
d_gene: NA
j_gene: TRBJ1-1
CDR3aa: CASSLGSHGLKAFF
CDR3nt: TGTGCCAGCAGTTTAGGCAGCCACGGACTTAAAGCTTTCTTT

v_gene: TRBV12-3/TRBV12-4
abundance: few
d_gene: NA
j_gene: TRBJ1-2
CDR3aa: CASSWDPADYGYTF
CDR3nt: TGTGCCAGCAGTTGGGACCCGGCTGACTATGGCTACACCTTC

v_gene: TRBV6-1
abundance: NA
d_gene: TRBD1
j_gene: TRBJ2-5
CDR3aa: CASTQPGQGETQYF
CDR3nt: TGTGCCAGCACCCAACCGGGACAGGGAGAGACCCAGTACTTC

v_gene: TRBV27
abundance: few
d_gene: TRBD1
j_gene: TRBJ1-6
CDR3aa: CASSPQQGRSPLHF
CDR3nt: TGTGCCAGCAGTCCCCAACAGGGGCGGTCACCCCTCCACTTT

v_gene: TRBV4-3
abundance: few
d_gene: NA
j_gene: TRBJ2-7
CDR3aa: CASSQELRFSYEQYF
CDR3nt: TGCGCCAGCAGCCAAGAGCTTCGTTTTTCCTACGAGCAGTACTTC

v_gene: TRBV7-9
abundance: NA
d_gene: NA
j_gene: TRBJ1-4
CDR3aa: CASSLTVGAEKLFF
CDR3nt: TGTGCCAGCAGCTTAACGGTGGGTGCTGAAAAACTGTTTTTT

v_gene: TRBV6-5
abundance: NA
d_gene: NA
j_gene: TRBJ2-1
CDR3aa: CASSSRSSPPYNEQFF
CDR3nt: TGTGCCAGCAGTTCCAGAAGCTCTCCCCCCTACAATGAGCAGTTCTTC

v_gene: TRBV7-3
abundance: few
d_gene: TRBD1
j_gene: TRBJ1-1
CDR3aa: CASSFRTGKLSSDTEAFF
CDR3nt: TGTGCCAGCAGCTTCAGGACAGGGAAGTTGTCTAGTGATACTGAAGCTTTCTTT

v_gene: TRBV7-9
abundance: few
d_gene: TRBD1
j_gene: TRBJ1-2
CDR3aa: CASSSRDRPRGYTF
CDR3nt: TGTGCCAGCAGCTCCCGGGACAGGCCCCGAGGCTACACCTTC

v_gene: TRBV20-1
abundance: NA
d_gene: TRBD2
j_gene: TRBJ2-1
CDR3aa: CSAQGLAVTKIYNEQFF
CDR3nt: TGCAGTGCCCAGGGACTAGCGGTTACTAAAATCTACAATGAGCAGTTCTTC

v_gene: TRBV28
abundance: NA
d_gene: NA
j_gene: TRBJ1-3
CDR3aa: CASTLGGLSSGNTIYF
CDR3nt: TGTGCCAGCACCCTCGGGGGACTTAGCTCTGGAAACACCATATATTTT

v_gene: TRBV20-1
abundance: NA
d_gene: NA
j_gene: TRBJ1-1
CDR3aa: CSASSGAFF
CDR3nt: TGCAGTGCTAGTAGCGGAGCTTTCTTT

v_gene: TRBV20-1
abundance: many
d_gene: NA
j_gene: TRBJ1-2
CDR3aa: CRPGRLDGYGYTF
CDR3nt: TGCAGACCCGGGAGGCTCGACGGCTATGGCTACACCTTC

v_gene: TRBV5-1
abundance: many
d_gene: NA
j_gene: TRBJ1-6
CDR3aa: CASRAETNSPLHF
CDR3nt: TGCGCCAGCAGGGCCGAGACTAATTCACCCCTCCACTTT

v_gene: TRBV11-1
abundance: few
d_gene: TRBD2
j_gene: TRBJ2-1
CDR3aa: CASSPLLAGAGNEQFF
CDR3nt: TGTGCCAGCAGCCCCCTACTAGCGGGGGCCGGGAATGAGCAGTTCTTC

v_gene: TRBV29-1
abundance: few
d_gene: NA
j_gene: TRBJ1-2
CDR3aa: CSVEDDRLEGYTF
CDR3nt: TGCAGCGTTGAAGATGACAGGTTGGAAGGCTACACCTTC

v_gene: TRBV6-5
abundance: few
d_gene: NA
j_gene: TRBJ2-7
CDR3aa: CASSSPHGRSYEQYF
CDR3nt: TGTGCCAGCAGTTCCCCCCACGGGCGCTCCTACGAGCAGTACTTC

v_gene: TRBV12-3/TRBV12-4
abundance: many
d_gene: NA
j_gene: TRBJ1-5
CDR3aa: CASSLGSQSSNQPQHF
CDR3nt: TGTGCCAGCAGTTTAGGCAGCCAGAGTAGCAATCAGCCCCAGCATTTT

v_gene: TRBV20-1
abundance: few
d_gene: NA
j_gene: TRBJ1-5
CDR3aa: CSAARGEPQHF
CDR3nt: TGCAGTGCTGCCCGAGGGGAGCCCCAGCATTTT

v_gene: TRBV24-1
abundance: few
d_gene: NA
j_gene: TRBJ2-1
CDR3aa: CATSGHWNEQFF
CDR3nt: TGTGCCACCAGTGGACACTGGAATGAGCAGTTCTTC

v_gene: TRBV5-6
abundance: NA
d_gene: TRBD2
j_gene: TRBJ2-1
CDR3aa: CASSFYETSGTNEQFF
CDR3nt: TGTGCCAGCAGCTTTTATGAGACTAGCGGGACCAATGAGCAGTTCTTC

v_gene: TRBV6-5
abundance: few
d_gene: NA
j_gene: TRBJ1-2
CDR3aa: CASSYRQTGDYGYTF
CDR3nt: TGTGCCAGCAGTTACAGGCAGACCGGCGACTATGGCTACACCTTC

v_gene: TRBV20-1
abundance: NA
d_gene: NA
j_gene: TRBJ2-1
CDR3aa: CSAPDSAPVNNEQFF
CDR3nt: TGCAGTGCCCCGGACTCCGCCCCAGTCAACAATGAGCAGTTCTTC

v_gene: TRBV7-9
abundance: few
d_gene: NA
j_gene: TRBJ2-1
CDR3aa: CASSLARAEYNEQFF
CDR3nt: TGTGCCAGCAGCTTAGCGCGGGCGGAGTACAATGAGCAGTTCTTC

v_gene: TRBV20-1
abundance: NA
d_gene: TRBD2
j_gene: TRBJ2-7
CDR3aa: CSALRSGRRDEQYF
CDR3nt: TGCAGTGCTCTCCGTAGCGGGAGAAGGGACGAGCAGTACTTC

v_gene: TRBV10-3
abundance: many
d_gene: TRBD1
j_gene: TRBJ1-1
CDR3aa: CAISVTGDTEAFF
CDR3nt: TGTGCCATCAGTGTGACAGGGGACACTGAAGCTTTCTTT

v_gene: TRBV7-2
abundance: NA
d_gene: NA
j_gene: TRBJ2-1
CDR3aa: CASSFNQGEQFF
CDR3nt: TGTGCCAGCAGCTTTAATCAGGGTGAGCAGTTCTTC

v_gene: TRBV29-1
abundance: NA
d_gene: NA
j_gene: TRBJ2-7
CDR3aa: CSVVRGRAVLEEQYF
CDR3nt: TGCAGCGTTGTACGGGGGCGCGCGGTTCTAGAAGAGCAGTACTTC

v_gene: TRBV12-3/TRBV12-4
abundance: few
d_gene: NA
j_gene: TRBJ1-2
CDR3aa: CASSSMQIYGYTF
CDR3nt: TGTGCCAGCAGTTCCATGCAGATTTATGGCTACACCTTC

v_gene: TRBV7-9
abundance: many
d_gene: NA
j_gene: TRBJ2-1
CDR3aa: CASSPGRGSYNEQFF
CDR3nt: TGTGCCAGCAGCCCCGGGAGAGGCTCCTACAATGAGCAGTTCTTC

v_gene: TRBV29-1
abundance: NA
d_gene: NA
j_gene: TRBJ2-3
CDR3aa: CSVRTGILTDTQYF
CDR3nt: TGCAGCGTCCGAACAGGGATCCTCACAGATACGCAGTATTTT

v_gene: TRBV24-1
abundance: NA
d_gene: NA
j_gene: TRBJ2-1
CDR3aa: CATSITVGRLNEQFF
CDR3nt: TGTGCCACCAGTATTACGGTCGGCAGACTCAATGAGCAGTTCTTC